The T cell receptor beta chain described here comes from a study of T cell changes during pregnancy in multiple sclerosis. The CDR3 sequence is 16 residues long. Germline CDR1 reads SGHVS; CDR2 reads FQNEAQ. Trimming took 4 bases from V and 6 from J; bases not matched to a gene: 8. This clone appeared a few times. The repertoire was sequenced with immunoSEQ multiplex PCR; TCRdb's copy has only in-frame clones and lacks some. The table includes 57,000 or so clones, under 95% detected once. The input for sequencing was peripheral blood, taken in the second trimester of pregnancy. V usage is TRBV7-8 and J usage is TRBJ2-1; the match to TRBD1 covers 11 bases. The clonotype comes from a female donor with multiple sclerosis, enrolled in a pregnancy study. The CDR3 reads CASSSPGQGASNEQFF. The DNA for the CDR3 is TGTGCCAGCAGCTCCCCAGGACAGGGGGCGTCCAATGAGCAGTTCTTC.